This paragraph covers one T cell receptor (beta chain) sequence. The data belong to a study of blood T cell repertoires in COVID-19. Participant age was roughly 18 to 90 years, and participants resided in 24 US areas. Method: immunoSEQ multiplex PCR; TCRdb's copy keeps in-frame clones and lacks some. The table shows 300,000 or so clones, with around 90% occurring only once. Input material: PBMCs or T cells enriched from blood (not recorded which). The TCR was taken from a woman in her twenties or thirties who had recovered from COVID-19.

Here the CDR3 reads CASRLLGGSEQYF. CDR3 in DNA: TGCGCCAGCAGGTTGCTGGGGGGGAGCGAGCAGTACTTC. The chain joins TRBV5-1 to TRBJ2-7; TRBD2 agrees at 7 bases. The CDR3 has 13 amino acids. The V gene end was trimmed by 5 bases and the J gene end by 6 bases; junction bases not matched to a gene: 8. Germline V gene sequence: CDR1 SGHRS, CDR2 YFSETQ.